This section outlines one T cell receptor (beta chain) sequence together with its context. Its antigen is not known. The CDR3 carries no conserved terminal phenylalanine or tryptophan, so it likely arises from a read error. Because the CDR3's place on the DNA is in doubt, the DNA is left out and the CDR3 is given as listed by TCRdb. The table came from immunoSEQ multiplex PCR; TCRdb's copy has only in-frame clones and leaves some out. The repertoire includes about 140,000 clones, approximately 77% of them detected once, and approximately 27% sits in the top ten. The CDR3 totals 12 residues, both ends included. Germline CDR1 reads SGHVT; CDR2 reads SQSDAQ. This specimen comes from a study of cytotoxic CD8 clonotypes in ibrutinib-treated CLL. Study conclusions and caveats: Clonality correlated strongly with circulating CD8+ T cells and exceeded age-matched healthy donors at baseline.

This rearrangement joins TRBV7-4 to TRBJ2-7; the DNA was not compared with TRBD2, the D call given in the table. The TCR comes from a human donor with chronic lymphocytic leukemia. The sequences come from PBMCs, collected after 12 months of ibrutinib treatment. The CDR3 sequence: CASSLVLRDIRL.